The 10 T cell receptor beta chains reported below all come from one sample, sequenced in a study of blood T cell repertoires in COVID-19. Some clones are missing from TCRdb's copy, which holds only in-frame ones; the method was immunoSEQ multiplex PCR. This sample has approximately 180,000 clones, with approximately 90% found just once. Sequenced: peripheral blood. Receptors originate from a man aged 40-55 years with active or convalescent COVID-19.

This clone has only a few counts. This chain uses TRBV3-1 (or the pseudogene TRBV3-2) with TRBJ1-1; 8 positions agree with TRBD1. The CDR3 sequence is 14 residues long. CDR1 is LGHDT, CDR2 YNNKEL, per germline (reference sequence). V lost 3 bases, J lost 4 bases, and 4 bases stayed unmatched. The CDR3 loop reads CASSQTTGGTEAFF. The CDR3 DNA follows: TGTGCCAGCAGCCAGACCACAGGGGGCACTGAAGCTTTCTTT.

This clone was seen once. J is TRBJ2-3 and V is TRBV9; the match to TRBD2 covers 10 bases. CDR3 length equals 16 residues. Germline CDR1 and CDR2: SGDLS and YYNGEE. Germline trimming cut 0 bases from V and 4 bases from J; bases unmatched to any gene: 5. CDR3: CASSVVPSGGPDTQYF. The CDR3 DNA reads TGTGCCAGCAGCGTAGTCCCTAGCGGGGGTCCAGATACGCAGTATTTT.

The CDR3 protein is CASREETGLDYGYTF. For the CDR3, the DNA is TGCGCCAGCAGGGAGGAGACAGGGCTTGACTATGGCTACACCTTC. V usage is TRBV5-1 and J usage is TRBJ1-2; 7 nucleotides align to TRBD1. J lost 3 bases, V lost 5 bases, and 10 bases had no gene match. This CDR3 is built from 15 residues. Germline CDR1 is SGHRS and CDR2 is YFSETQ.

The chain employs TRBV13 and TRBJ1-3, with 8 bases matching TRBD1. CDR3 length equals 16 residues. V shed 6 bases and J 1 base; nucleotides not matched to a gene: 8. Germline values: CDR1 PRHDT, CDR2 FYEKMQ (reference sequence). CDR3 protein: CASSSRGRMSGNTIYF. The CDR3, as DNA: TGTGCCAGCAGTTCCAGGGGGCGCATGTCTGGAAACACCATATATTTT.

The rearrangement joins TRBV11-2 to TRBJ2-3; the match to TRBD2 covers 12 bases. Unmatched junction bases numbered 5, after V lost 5 bases and J lost 11 bases. The germline CDR1 and CDR2 sequences are SGHAT and FQNNGV. The CDR3 length is 13 residues. The CDR3 nucleotides read TGTGCCAGCAGCCGGACTAGCGGGGTTGAGCAGTATTTT. Protein product: CASSRTSGVEQYF. The full variable domain, its missing parts supplied by reference TRBV11-2 and TRBJ2-3, is EAGVAQSPRYKIIEKRQSVAFWCNPISGHATLYWYQQILGQGPKLLIQFQNNGVVDDSQLPKDRFSAERLKGVDSTLKIQPAKLEDSAVYLCASSRTSGVEQYFGPGTRLTVL.

The V gene is TRBV19, the J gene TRBJ2-6, with D perhaps matching TRBD1 (6 bases). The CDR3 extends over 17 amino acids. The V end lost 5 bases, the J end lost 0 bases, and 14 bases lay between the germline ends. Germline CDR1 LNHDA, CDR2 SQIVND (reference sequence). DNA for the CDR3: TGTGCCAGTAGTCGGGCAGGGGAGTTCTCTGGGGCCAACGTCCTGACTTTC. Translating gives CASSRAGEFSGANVLTF.

V usage is TRBV3-1 (or the pseudogene TRBV3-2) and J usage is TRBJ1-1, with a tentative D call TRBD1 (6 bases). Germline V gene lookup returns CDR1 LGHDT and CDR2 YNNKEL (reference sequence). The CDR3 length is 16 residues. V gave up 3 bases and J gave up 6 bases, with 20 bases separating them. The CDR3 coding sequence is TGTGCCAGCAGCCAGGCAAAATTACAGGGCCTTGCTGAAGCTTTCTTT. Translated, it gives CASSQAKLQGLAEAFF.

This sequence joins TRBV18 and TRBJ1-5; D is uncertain. This CDR3 region has 14 residues. Germline V lookup: CDR1 KGHSH, CDR2 LQKENI. Trimming cost V 2 bases and J 5 bases, with 10 bases left between them. The CDR3 region is CASSPNDGDQPQHF. The CDR3 DNA follows: TGTGCCAGCTCACCAAATGACGGAGATCAGCCCCAGCATTTT.

In its sample, this clone was seen once. The genes are TRBV5-1 and TRBJ1-1, with TRBD1 identical over 8 bases. CDR1 is SGHRS and CDR2 is YFSETQ in the germline V gene. CDR3 length: 14 amino acids. V trimming: 3 bases; J trimming: 11 bases; junction bases outside the gene matches: 12. CDR3 sequence reads: CASSSNRETGVAFF. The CDR3 DNA reads as TGCGCCAGCAGCTCTAACCGAGAGACAGGGGTGGCTTTCTTT.

The chain recombines TRBV6-2 or TRBV6-3 with TRBJ1-5, with a possible D match to TRBD1 (5 bases). This CDR3 has 18 residues. From germline, CDR1 is MNHEY and CDR2 SVGEGT. V lost 2 bases to trimming and J lost 5 bases, with 22 bases between them. Here the CDR3 reads CASSYPQGRVIMDQPQHF. The CDR3 DNA reads as TGTGCCAGCAGTTACCCCCAGGGAAGGGTGATCATGGATCAGCCCCAGCATTTT.